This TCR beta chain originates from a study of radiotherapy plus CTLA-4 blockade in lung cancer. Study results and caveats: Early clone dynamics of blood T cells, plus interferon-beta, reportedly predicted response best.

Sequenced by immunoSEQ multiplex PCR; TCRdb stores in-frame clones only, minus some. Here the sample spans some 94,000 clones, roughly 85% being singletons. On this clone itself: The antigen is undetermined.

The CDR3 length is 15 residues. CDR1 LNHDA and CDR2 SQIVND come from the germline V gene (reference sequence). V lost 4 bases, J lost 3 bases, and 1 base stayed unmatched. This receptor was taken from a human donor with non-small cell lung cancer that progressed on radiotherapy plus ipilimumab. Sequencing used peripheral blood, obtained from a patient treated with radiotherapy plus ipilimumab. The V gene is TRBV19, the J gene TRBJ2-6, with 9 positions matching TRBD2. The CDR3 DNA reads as TGTGCCAGTAGTACACTAGCGGGTGGGGCCAACGTCCTGACTTTC. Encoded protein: CASSTLAGGANVLTF.